Sequencing of this T cell receptor (beta chain) was carried out in a study of regulatory T cells in long-lasting Graves disease. Noted time point: newly diagnosed GD, antithyroid drugs for less than 3 months. PBMC-derived RNA was used for the TCR library. TCR beta libraries were built with iRepertoire HTBI primers and Arm-PCR of CDR3 regions. TCRdb recomputed calls from the multiplex PCR reads with MiXCR, one row per CDR3 protein. The table lists about 620,000 distinct CDR3 sequences, about 16% of them singletons, with approximately 20% in the top ten. The CDR3 is made up of 15 amino acids. Germline V gene lookup returns CDR1 MNHNS and CDR2 SASEGT. V was clipped by 6 bases and J by 8 bases; unmatched bases: 14. The same specimen was also included in a second study, on T cells in Graves' hyperthyroidism and ophthalmopathy.

The source of this sequence is a woman aged 30 to 39 with Graves disease. The chain has TRBV6-1 and TRBJ2-3, with 7 bases lining up with TRBD1. This specimen was peripheral blood mononuclear cells (PBMCs), taken at new diagnosis, from a patient treated with antithyroid drugs. For the CDR3, the DNA is TGTGCCAGCAGATTGAAGGGGGCAGGGTTAGTTACGCAGTATTTT. Translating gives CASRLKGAGLVTQYF.